These 21 T cell receptor beta chains were sequenced from one sample in a study of blood T cells in healthy people across ages. PCR was performed a second time for about 6 to 12 cycles using a sample-barcoded 5' primer and a J-beta primer mix. TCRdb fed the 5' RACE reads into MiXCR, producing one record per CDR3 protein. The sample includes over a million distinct CDR3 sequences, under 55% of them seen just once. Material for sequencing was blood. These receptors originate from a woman aged 18-29 years in good health.

This rearrangement joins TRBV21-1 to TRBJ2-7; TRBD2, the D gene given by the table, was not confirmed from the DNA. TRBV21-1 is labeled a pseudogene. The length of the CDR3 is 16 residues. CDR3 in DNA: TGTGCCAGCAGCAAACCGACTAGCGAGATAGTCCACGAGCAGTACTTC. It codes for CASSKPTSEIVHEQYF.

The table lists this clonotype with many counts. This chain connects TRBV3-1 to TRBJ1-5; D call uncertain. From germline, CDR1 is LGHDT and CDR2 YNNKEL (reference sequence). V was trimmed by 3 bases and J by 7 bases, leaving 10 bases between them. The CDR3 length is 13 residues. DNA of the CDR3: TGTGCCAGCAGCCACGTGGACGGGCAGCCCCAGCATTTT. It yields the protein CASSHVDGQPQHF.

The V and J genes are TRBV29-1 and TRBJ2-1; 8 positions agree with TRBD1. The CDR3 sequence is 13 residues long. J lost 7 bases, V lost 6 bases, and 8 bases had no gene match. Germline-derived CDR1 and CDR2 are SQVTM and ANQGSEA. This CDR3 reads CSVRQRQGNEQFF. CDR3 in DNA: TGCAGCGTCCGACAAAGACAGGGGAATGAGCAGTTCTTC.

The rearrangement uses TRBV28 and TRBJ2-1; D gene uncertain. Judging by the DNA end, TRBJ2-7 fits better; the J call may be wrong. Germline V lookup: CDR1 MDHEN, CDR2 SYDVKM. The CDR3 runs 17 residues. CDR3 in amino acids: CASSRPLGPSSYNEQYF. DNA for the CDR3: TGTGCCAGCAGCCGGCCCTTGGGCCCAAGCTCCTACAATGAGCAGTACTTC.

This clonotype has more than one count but fewer than ten. This chain links TRBV7-9 with TRBJ2-5; D remains ambiguous. The CDR3 runs to 15 residues. The germline V gene encodes CDR1 SEHNR and CDR2 FQNEAQ (reference sequence). V dropped 0 bases and J dropped 2 bases, with 10 bases sitting between them. The DNA of the CDR3 is TGTGCCAGCAGCTTAGCGTCGCTATTACAAGAGACCCAGTACTTC. Translating it yields CASSLASLLQETQYF. Full variable domain (outside the CDR3, taken from reference TRBV7-9 and TRBJ2-5): DTGVSQNPRHKITKRGQNVTFRCDPISEHNRLYWYRQTLGQGPEFLTYFQNEAQLEKSRLLSDRFSAERPKGSFSTLEIQRTEQGDSAMYLCASSLASLLQETQYFGPGTRLLVL.

This clonotype has only a few counts. The gene calls are TRBV7-9 and TRBJ1-5; a possible D gene is TRBD1 (5 bases). Per germline, CDR1 SEHNR and CDR2 FQNEAQ (reference sequence). V lost 4 bases and J 11 bases, leaving 12 bases between the germline ends. The CDR3 consists of 12 residues. CDR3 DNA sequence: TGTGCCAGCAGCTCCGGGACCACTTCCCAGCATTTT. Amino acid sequence: CASSSGTTSQHF.

About this clonotype: Because it lacks the conserved phenylalanine or tryptophan at the end, this CDR3 is likely a read error. V gene TRBV20-1 combines with J gene TRBJ2-1; weak D call: TRBD2 (7 bases). The germline V and J ends were trimmed by 0 bases and 0 bases, with 15 bases remaining between them. Germline V gene sequence: CDR1 DFQATT, CDR2 SNEGSKA (reference sequence). There are 17 residues in the CDR3. For the CDR3, the DNA is TGCAGTGCTAGAGAGAGGGGGGGCTTAGGCTCCTACAATGAGCAGTTCGTC. Translated, it gives CSARERGGLGSYNEQFV.

The J gene is TRBJ1-6, the V gene TRBV7-6; TRBD1 aligns across 9 bases. Trimming cost V 1 base and J 8 bases; bases outside gene matches: 6. Per germline, CDR1 SGHVS and CDR2 FNYEAQ. The CDR3 covers 16 residues. The CDR3 loop is CASSLGYRGRDSPLHF. Written as DNA, the CDR3 is TGTGCCAGCAGCTTAGGATACAGGGGGCGCGATTCACCCCTCCACTTT.

The chain links TRBV7-6 to TRBJ2-3; TRBD2 matches 11 bases. The germline gives CDR1 SGHVS, CDR2 FNYEAQ. CDR3 length: 17 amino acids. V trimming: 1 base; J trimming: 5 bases; junction bases outside the gene matches: 8. The CDR3 region is CASSLERSGGARDTQYF. In DNA, the CDR3 is TGTGCCAGCAGCTTAGAGCGTAGCGGGGGGGCGAGAGATACGCAGTATTTT.

The V gene is TRBV4-2, the J gene TRBJ2-1; 9 positions match TRBD1. V gave up 0 bases and J gave up 7 bases; unmatched junction bases: 4. The germline gives CDR1 LGHNA, CDR2 YNFKEQ. This CDR3 spans 15 amino acids. The CDR3 is CASSQEGTGWNEQFF. In nucleotides, the CDR3 is TGTGCCAGCAGCCAAGAGGGGACAGGGTGGAATGAGCAGTTCTTC.

CDR3 DNA sequence: TGCAGTGCTAGAGGCGGGGCAGCCTCTCAGCCCCAGCATTTT. Residues: CSARGGAASQPQHF. The J gene is TRBJ1-5, the V gene TRBV20-1; possible D gene TRBD1, 5 bases. The CDR3 consists of 14 residues. Germline CDR1 is DFQATT and CDR2 is SNEGSKA (reference sequence). Trimming left V 1 base short and J 6 bases short, with 13 bases between.

This rearrangement joins TRBV4-1 to TRBJ2-5; 12 bases are shared with TRBD2. Trimming removed 3 bases from V and 7 bases from J; junction bases left unmatched: 24. This CDR3 comprises 21 residues. Germline V gene lookup returns CDR1 MGHRA and CDR2 YSYEKL. The CDR3 sequence is CASSQEYRELAGGPSDRTQYF. In DNA, the CDR3 is TGCGCCAGCAGCCAGGAATACAGGGAACTAGCGGGGGGCCCTAGCGACCGGACCCAGTACTTC.

V and J are TRBV7-9 and TRBJ1-6; D not certain. The CDR3 sequence is 12 residues long. CDR1 is SEHNR, CDR2 FQNEAQ, per germline (reference sequence). Deletions cut 7 bases from V and 10 bases from J, with 11 bases between. CDR3 protein: CASNKLHSPLHF. CDR3 DNA sequence: TGTGCCAGCAACAAACTCCACTCACCCCTCCACTTT.

The chain joins TRBV12-3 or TRBV12-4 to TRBJ1-1; D is ambiguous. V was cut by 3 bases and J by 6 bases, with 11 bases left in between. This CDR3 spans 13 amino acids. The CDR3 bases are TGTGCCAGCAGTTTGGACCGGGAGCCTGAAGCTTTCTTT. It yields the protein CASSLDREPEAFF.

The V and J genes are TRBV11-3 and TRBJ2-1; weak D call: TRBD1 (5 bases). Germline-derived CDR1 and CDR2 are SGHNT and YENEEA. Deletions cut 8 bases from V and 5 bases from J, with 16 bases between. CDR3 size: 14 residues. The CDR3 bases are TGTGCCAGCGCCCTTGGGGCTCAGAACAATGAGCAGTTCTTC. This encodes CASALGAQNNEQFF.

The chain couples TRBV19 to TRBJ2-1; D possibly corresponds to TRBD2 (6 bases). In germline, CDR1 is LNHDA, CDR2 SQIVND (reference sequence). V lost 1 base and J lost 2, with 12 bases in between. This CDR3 contains 16 residues. The CDR3 protein is CASSIAGGEPYNEQFF. CDR3 nucleotide sequence: TGTGCCAGTAGTATAGCCGGCGGGGAACCCTACAATGAGCAGTTCTTC. Looking up the rest from reference TRBV19 and TRBJ2-1 gives the full variable domain: DGGITQSPKYLFRKEGQNVTLSCEQNLNHDAMYWYRQDPGQGLRLIYYSQIVNDFQKGDIAEGYSVSREKKESFPLTVTSAQKNPTAFYLCASSIAGGEPYNEQFFGPGTRLTVL.

The rearrangement uses TRBV9 and TRBJ1-3; D might be TRBD1 (5 bases). The CDR3 has 16 amino acids. Trimming removed 0 bases from V and 0 bases from J, with 10 bases in between. CDR1 is SGDLS and CDR2 is YYNGEE in the germline V gene. The CDR3 DNA follows: TGTGCCAGCAGCGTAGCTGGGGCCTCCTCTGGAAACACCATATATTTT. Translated, it gives CASSVAGASSGNTIYF.

The rearrangement links TRBV6-1 to TRBJ1-5; D unresolved. CDR3 length equals 14 residues. The V end lost 6 bases, the J end lost 10 bases, and 19 bases lay between the germline ends. CDR1 MNHNS and CDR2 SASEGT come from the germline V gene. The CDR3 protein is CASRKTAEIVPQHF. CDR3 sequence (DNA): TGTGCCAGCAGGAAGACTGCGGAGATCGTCCCCCAGCATTTT.

Points on this clonotype: The junction departs from germline at one end; a sequencing error may be responsible. The chain uses TRBV2 and TRBJ1-4; no definite D call. The CDR3 runs 14 residues. Germline-derived CDR1 and CDR2 are SNHLY and FYNNEI. The CDR3: CASRERVQDEKLFF. CDR3 DNA sequence: TGTGCCAGCCGTGAAAGGGTCCAGGATGAAAAACTGTTTTTT.

This clonotype was found a few times. This chain uses TRBV10-3 with TRBJ2-5; D ambiguous. The germline CDR1 and CDR2 sequences are ENHRY and SYGVKD. The CDR3 covers 14 residues. The V end was cut by 3 bases, the J end by 1 base, with 9 bases between. The CDR3 region is CAISEATTQETQYF. CDR3 sequence (DNA): TGTGCCATCAGTGAAGCGACAACCCAAGAGACCCAGTACTTC.

This chain uses TRBV20-1 with TRBJ1-4; D gene ambiguous. Deletions cut 1 base from V and 8 bases from J, with 14 bases between. CDR1 is DFQATT, CDR2 SNEGSKA, per germline (reference sequence). The CDR3 totals 14 residues. The CDR3 loop reads CSARVSGIQEKLFF. CDR3 in DNA: TGCAGTGCTAGAGTGTCGGGAATCCAGGAAAAACTGTTTTTT.